This record concerns one T cell receptor beta chain sequence. Its antigen is unidentified. The data were produced by immunoSEQ multiplex PCR, yet TCRdb's version contains in-frame clones alone and is incomplete. The sample shows 100,000 to 150,000 clones, over 75% of them seen only once. The data derive from a study of T cell responses to AZD1222 COVID-19 vaccine. Study-level points and caveats: At baseline, just five to seven AZD1222 recipients tested seropositive. Variant regions that are unmutated are reportedly the target of nearly half of spike-specific TCRs. Clonal diversity may have been underestimated, and the donors were mostly white British, with more females than males. Increased Spike-specific TCR breadth and depth were observed after two AZD1222 doses.

The sequence was collected from an adult in good health. The sample here was peripheral blood, taken on day 0 of AZD1222 vaccination.

The DNA for the CDR3 is TGTGCCAGCTCACCTGGGGGGATGGGCACTGAAGCTTTCTTT. Its protein is CASSPGGMGTEAFF. The chain joins TRBV18 to TRBJ1-1, with D maybe TRBD1 (5 bases). Between the trimmed V and J ends, which lost 3 bases and 4 bases, there was a span of 12 bases. The CDR3 has 14 amino acids. Germline V gene lookup returns CDR1 KGHSH and CDR2 LQKENI.